This section outlines one TCR beta chain sequence together with its context. Its specificity is unknown. The sample originates from a study of T-cell reconstitution after alpha-beta-depleted transplantation in children. Study results and caveats: There were reportedly several hundred expanded graft clones from which alpha-beta T cells came about two months after transplant. Surviving recipient cells, namely T cells and thymic progenitors, were the source of high day-60 TCRbeta diversity in some patients. Hyperexpanded clones declined; after one year, newly produced T cells mostly supplied diversity.

Unique molecular identifiers were incorporated during preparation of the TCRbeta library. TCRdb reanalysed the PCR reads using MiXCR and keeps one entry per CDR3 protein. The repertoire holds about a million distinct CDR3 sequences, with roughly 29% as singletons. The CDR3 extends over 14 amino acids. Germline CDR1 is MDHEN and CDR2 is SYDVKM. Trimming pared 10 bases from V and 7 bases from J, leaving 20 bases between. This chain joins TRBV28 and TRBJ1-5; D may be TRBD1 (5 bases). The sequenced sample was PBMCs, mostly from graft donor cells, obtained 360 days after TCRalphabeta/CD19-depleted stem cell transplant. The clonotype comes from a boy under two years old who had a stem cell transplant for SCID, so the T cells may come from the graft donor. In DNA form, the CDR3 reads TGTGCCATCAAGGGGAAGTTGGCGGGCCAGCCCCAGCATTTT. Its translation: CAIKGKLAGQPQHF.